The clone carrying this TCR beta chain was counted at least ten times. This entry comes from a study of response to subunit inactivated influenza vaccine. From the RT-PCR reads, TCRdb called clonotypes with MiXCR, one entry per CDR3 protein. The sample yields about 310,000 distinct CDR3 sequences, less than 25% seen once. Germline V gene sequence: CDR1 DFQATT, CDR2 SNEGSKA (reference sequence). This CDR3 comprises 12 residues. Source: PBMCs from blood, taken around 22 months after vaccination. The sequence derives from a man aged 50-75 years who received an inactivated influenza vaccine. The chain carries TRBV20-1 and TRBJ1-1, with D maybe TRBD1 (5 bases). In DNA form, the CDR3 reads TGCAGATTACAGGAAATGAACACTGAAGCTTTCTTT. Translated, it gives CRLQEMNTEAFF.